The 30 T cell receptor beta chains below come from one sample, sequenced in a study of CD8 T cells in ankylosing spondylitis. A single record per CDR3 protein comes from TCRdb applying MiXCR to the 5' RACE reads. The sample lists some 240,000 distinct CDR3 sequences, 15% to 20% occurring once. Sequences were obtained from blood, either unsorted or a sorted T cell fraction (not recorded which). The source is a male donor with ankylosing spondylitis or in good health (not recorded which).

The chain has TRBV4-1 and TRBJ2-3; D remains unclear. Per germline, CDR1 MGHRA and CDR2 YSYEKL. Trimming took off 0 bases at V and 1 base at J, with 5 bases between the two ends. The CDR3 contains 14 residues. The CDR3 spells CASSQDEGTDTQYF. The CDR3 DNA follows: TGCGCCAGCAGCCAAGACGAGGGCACAGATACGCAGTATTTT.

The chain uses TRBV4-2 and TRBJ2-5; 13 nucleotides match TRBD2. The trim removed 6 bases at V and 0 bases at J, leaving 10 bases unmatched. The germline V gene has CDR1 LGHNA and CDR2 YNFKEQ. The CDR3 consists of 18 residues. Here the CDR3 reads CASSPVGLAGQYQETQYF. In DNA, the CDR3 is TGTGCCAGCAGTCCAGTGGGACTAGCGGGGCAGTACCAAGAGACCCAGTACTTC.

The chain employs TRBV28 and TRBJ2-7, with 10 bases lining up with TRBD1. The CDR3 spans 15 residues. CDR1 and CDR2 (germline): MDHEN, SYDVKM. The ends lost 5 bases at V and 3 bases at J; junction bases unmatched: 7. CDR3 residues: CASSIGTGEGYEQYF. DNA for the CDR3: TGTGCCAGCAGTATAGGGACAGGGGAAGGCTACGAGCAGTACTTC.

The sample holds one count of this clonotype. This chain joins TRBV4-2 and TRBJ2-5; D tentatively fits TRBD1 or TRBD2 (5 bases each). Trimming removed 0 bases from V and 5 bases from J, with 16 bases in between. The CDR3 is 16 amino acids. CDR1 and CDR2 (germline): LGHNA, YNFKEQ. The CDR3 DNA sequence: TGTGCCAGCAGCCAAGAGACGGGCCTTGAGGGGGAGACCCAGTACTTC. Its translation is CASSQETGLEGETQYF.

This clonotype was detected ten times or more. The chain has TRBV4-3 and TRBJ2-7; tentatively, D is TRBD2 (6 bases). Trimming pared 4 bases from V and 2 bases from J, leaving 15 bases between. Germline V gene sequence: CDR1 LGHNA, CDR2 YSLEER. The CDR3 consists of 15 residues. In DNA form, the CDR3 reads TGCGCCAGCAGCCCAGCGACGGGAGTTACCTACGAGCAGTACTTC. Protein: CASSPATGVTYEQYF.

Regarding this clonotype: It may be a read error: a sequence one base away is much more abundant. This chain uses TRBV6-5 with TRBJ2-1; D uncertain. V gave up 2 bases and J gave up 0 bases, with 5 bases separating them. CDR3 size: 14 residues. CDR1 is MNHEY and CDR2 is SVGAGI in the germline V gene. The CDR3 region has the DNA TGTGCCAGCAGTTACAGGGCCTCCTACAATGAGCAGTTCTTC. Amino acid sequence: CASSYRASYNEQFF.

V gene TRBV29-1 combines with J gene TRBJ2-1; 8 nucleotides align to TRBD2. Germline-derived CDR1 and CDR2 are SQVTM and ANQGSEA. This CDR3 region has 13 residues. The trim removed 7 bases at V and 6 bases at J, leaving 8 bases unmatched. This chain's CDR3 is CSAGDGRGNEQFF. CDR3 nucleotide sequence: TGCAGCGCAGGCGACGGGAGGGGCAATGAGCAGTTCTTC.

This clonotype has only a few counts. The gene calls are TRBV12-3 or TRBV12-4 and TRBJ1-3, with unresolved D. Trimming removed 1 base at V and 4 bases at J, with 5 bases between. The CDR3 has 13 amino acids. The CDR3 coding sequence is TGTGCCAGCAGTTTAGGGCCCGGAAACACCATATATTTT. Translating gives CASSLGPGNTIYF.

This clonotype showed up just a few times. The V and J genes are TRBV5-1 and TRBJ2-7; TRBD2 matches at 10 bases. This CDR3 contains 15 residues. With V trimmed by 4 bases and J by 3 bases, 7 bases remained unmatched. Germline V lookup: CDR1 SGHRS, CDR2 YFSETQ. CDR3 sequence: CASSPDGTSVYEQYF. The CDR3 DNA reads as TGCGCCAGCAGCCCGGACGGGACTAGCGTCTACGAGCAGTACTTC.

The J gene is TRBJ2-7, the V gene TRBV6-5; D not resolved. The length of the CDR3 is 16 residues. Germline V gives CDR1 MNHEY, CDR2 SVGAGI. Trimming took 0 bases from V and 3 from J, leaving 15 bases between them. The DNA for the CDR3 is TGTGCCAGCAGTTACTCGATCGGGCGGAAGCTCTACGAGCAGTACTTC. Its translation: CASSYSIGRKLYEQYF.

This clonotype showed up just a few times. The genes are TRBV3-1 and TRBJ2-7, with D perhaps TRBD1 (5 bases). The length of the CDR3 is 13 residues. Germline values: CDR1 LGHDT, CDR2 YNNKEL (reference sequence). V lost 6 bases and J 0 bases, leaving 9 bases between the germline ends. The CDR3 sequence is CASRDSSSYEQYF. The DNA for the CDR3 is TGTGCCAGCAGAGACAGTTCCTCCTACGAGCAGTACTTC.

This clonotype has more than one count but fewer than ten. The CDR3 DNA follows: TGTGCCAGCAGCTTGCAGCAGGGGGCTCTGAGAGATACGCAGTATTTT. Protein: CASSLQQGALRDTQYF. This chain joins TRBV5-5 and TRBJ2-3, with 8 bases identical to TRBD1. V was clipped by 1 base and J by 5 bases; unmatched bases: 9. There are 16 residues in the CDR3. The V gene's germline CDR1 is SGHKS and CDR2 YYEKEE (reference sequence).

The chain is built from TRBV4-3 and TRBJ2-1, with 10 bases matching TRBD2. Trimming removed 0 bases from V and 7 bases from J; junction bases left unmatched: 6. Per germline, CDR1 LGHNA and CDR2 YSLEER. The length of the CDR3 is 16 residues. This chain's CDR3 is CASSQDRLAGGNEQFF. CDR3 nucleotides: TGCGCCAGCAGCCAAGATAGACTAGCGGGCGGTAATGAGCAGTTCTTC.

This chain uses TRBV6-2 or TRBV6-3 with TRBJ2-3; TRBD1 matches at 9 bases. The germline gives CDR1 MNHEY, CDR2 SVGEGT. The V segment lost 6 bases and the J segment 4 bases; nucleotides outside the gene matches: 8. There are 15 residues in the CDR3. In DNA form, the CDR3 reads TGTGCCAGCAGCACAGGGGGCCGGGTAGCAGATACGCAGTATTTT. It translates to CASSTGGRVADTQYF.

V gene TRBV19 combines with J gene TRBJ2-1, with 9 positions matching TRBD2. The CDR3 runs 17 residues. With 3 bases clipped from V and 9 bases from J, the junction kept 15 bases outside the gene matches. Germline V gene sequence: CDR1 LNHDA, CDR2 SQIVND (reference sequence). CDR3 protein: CASSMGSGIAGEGEQFF. DNA of the CDR3: TGTGCCAGTAGTATGGGGTCCGGAATAGCGGGAGAGGGTGAGCAGTTCTTC. Looking up the rest from reference TRBV19 and TRBJ2-1 gives the full variable domain: DGGITQSPKYLFRKEGQNVTLSCEQNLNHDAMYWYRQDPGQGLRLIYYSQIVNDFQKGDIAEGYSVSREKKESFPLTVTSAQKNPTAFYLCASSMGSGIAGEGEQFFGPGTRLTVL.

The chain carries TRBV12-3 or TRBV12-4 and TRBJ2-1, with D tentatively TRBD1 (5 bases). Between the trimmed V and J ends, which lost 2 bases and 8 bases, there was a span of 16 bases. The CDR3 contains 15 residues. This CDR3 reads CASSLSSQGQDEQFF. The CDR3 DNA reads as TGTGCCAGCAGTTTATCGTCCCAGGGTCAAGATGAGCAGTTCTTC.

This clonotype was recorded a few times. This chain joins TRBV9 and TRBJ1-1; D might be TRBD1 (5 bases). The CDR3 covers 13 residues. Germline-derived CDR1 and CDR2 are SGDLS and YYNGEE. V was pared by 5 bases and J by 2 bases, with 10 bases between. CDR3 sequence: CASRPRDNTEAFF. As DNA, the CDR3 is TGTGCCAGCAGGCCTCGGGACAACACTGAAGCTTTCTTT.

This clonotype was observed at least ten times. The chain uses TRBV29-1 and TRBJ1-1; D is unclear. CDR3 size: 13 residues. CDR1 and CDR2 (germline): SQVTM, ANQGSEA. Deletions cut 3 bases from V and 4 bases from J, with 12 bases between. This CDR3 reads CSVEDVEGTEAFF. The DNA for the CDR3 is TGCAGCGTTGAGGACGTGGAGGGCACTGAAGCTTTCTTT. The full variable domain, in which reference TRBV29-1 and TRBJ1-1 provide the parts outside the CDR3, is SAVISQKPSRDICQRGTSLTIQCQVDSQVTMMFWYRQQPGQSLTLIATANQGSEATYESGFVIDKFPISRPNLTFSTLTVSNMSPEDSSIYLCSVEDVEGTEAFFGQGTRLTVV.

This clonotype was seen a few times. This rearrangement joins TRBV6-5 to TRBJ1-5; 7 positions match TRBD1. The CDR3 is 14 amino acids. The V gene end was trimmed by 2 bases and the J gene end by 6 bases; junction bases not matched to a gene: 4. Germline V gene lookup returns CDR1 MNHEY and CDR2 SVGAGI. CDR3 DNA: TGTGCCAGCAGTTACGGGCAGGGGGTTCAGCCCCAGCATTTT. It codes for CASSYGQGVQPQHF.

The V call is TRBV20-1, the J call TRBJ1-2, with D unresolved. CDR3 length equals 12 residues. The V gene's germline CDR1 is DFQATT and CDR2 SNEGSKA (reference sequence). The V end lost 3 bases, the J end lost 2 bases, and 7 bases lay between the germline ends. DNA for the CDR3: TGCAGTGCTAGGGGCGGGAACTATGGCTACACCTTC. Its translation: CSARGGNYGYTF.

Many counts were recorded for this clonotype. This chain uses TRBV4-1 with TRBJ1-1; a weak D match, TRBD1 (5 bases). The CDR3 consists of 14 residues. Trimming left V 3 bases short and J 0 bases short, with 8 bases between. Germline CDR1 reads MGHRA; CDR2 reads YSYEKL. CDR3: CASSQDNLNTEAFF. In DNA, the CDR3 is TGCGCCAGCAGCCAGGACAACTTGAACACTGAAGCTTTCTTT.

This sequence joins TRBV25-1 and TRBJ2-5, with 9 bases aligning to TRBD1. This CDR3 is 15 amino acids long. Per the germline V gene, CDR1 is MGHDK and CDR2 is SYGVNS. The ends lost 5 bases at V and 2 bases at J; junction bases unmatched: 6. CDR3 in DNA: TGTGCCAGCAGTCGCCGGGACAGGGAACAAGAGACCCAGTACTTC. Translated, it gives CASSRRDREQETQYF.

This clonotype occurred once. The V gene is TRBV27, the J gene TRBJ2-1; 8 bases match TRBD1. This CDR3 comprises 16 residues. V gave up 1 base and J gave up 2 bases; unmatched junction bases: 4. Germline CDR1 is MNHEY and CDR2 is SMNVEV (reference sequence). The CDR3 reads CASSLLDRVTYNEQFF. The CDR3 DNA follows: TGTGCCAGCAGTTTATTGGACAGGGTCACCTACAATGAGCAGTTCTTC.

V is TRBV20-1 and J is TRBJ2-2; D unresolved. The ends were cut back, 0 bases at V and 0 bases at J, with 8 bases in the middle. Germline assignment: CDR1 DFQATT and CDR2 SNEGSKA (reference sequence). This CDR3 spans 15 amino acids. The DNA of the CDR3 is TGCAGTGCTAGAGATTTACTTGCGAACACCGGGGAGCTGTTTTTT. This sequence encodes CSARDLLANTGELFF.

The chain combines TRBV6-1 with TRBJ2-1, with D possibly matching TRBD1 (5 bases). From germline, CDR1 is MNHNS and CDR2 SASEGT. The CDR3 covers 14 residues. The ends were cut back, 7 bases at V and 9 bases at J, with 19 bases in the middle. This CDR3 is CASNLHSQGVEQFF. The CDR3, as DNA: TGTGCCAGCAATCTACACTCCCAGGGTGTTGAGCAGTTCTTC.

This clonotype was seen a few times. V usage is TRBV6-5 and J usage is TRBJ2-7; TRBD1 or TRBD2 may be the D gene (5 bases each). Germline V gives CDR1 MNHEY, CDR2 SVGAGI. The CDR3 consists of 15 residues. V was clipped by 5 bases and J by 3 bases, with 17 bases between them. The DNA for the CDR3 is TGTGCCAGCAGTCACCGGGACGAAGGGTACTACGAGCAGTACTTC. This sequence encodes CASSHRDEGYYEQYF.

The chain carries TRBV4-3 and TRBJ2-7; either TRBD1 or TRBD2 may fit D (6 bases each). The CDR3 runs 15 residues. Germline V gene data show CDR1 as LGHNA and CDR2 as YSLEER. The V gene lost 1 base and the J gene lost 3 bases, with 13 bases spanning the gap. The CDR3 sequence: CASSQGRGAGYEQYF. For the CDR3, the DNA is TGCGCCAGCAGCCAAGGGAGGGGGGCTGGCTACGAGCAGTACTTC.

This clonotype has ten or more counts. The chain combines TRBV24-1 with TRBJ2-1; D is possibly TRBD2 (5 bases). Germline V gene data show CDR1 as KGHDR and CDR2 as SFDVKD. The CDR3 has 13 residues. Trimming shortened V by 2 bases and J by 7 bases, and 8 bases separated the two germline ends. CDR3 in amino acids: CATSDWWENEQFF. In DNA, the CDR3 is TGTGCCACCAGTGATTGGTGGGAGAATGAGCAGTTCTTC.

The V and J genes are TRBV5-5 and TRBJ2-1; 8 bases align to TRBD1. The CDR3 is 13 residues long. The germline gives CDR1 SGHKS, CDR2 YYEKEE (reference sequence). The J segment lost 5 bases and the V segment lost 4 bases, leaving 2 bases of the junction unmatched. The CDR3 is CASSDRGDNEQFF. The CDR3 DNA sequence: TGTGCCAGCAGCGACAGGGGTGACAATGAGCAGTTCTTC.

The sample holds many counts of this clonotype. The junction does not match germline at one end; this may be a read error. The V gene is TRBV7-7, the J gene TRBJ2-5; perhaps TRBD1 as D (6 bases). CDR1 SSHAT and CDR2 FNYEAQ come from the germline V gene (reference sequence). The CDR3 runs to 13 residues. The CDR3 region has the DNA TGTGCTAGCAGCTTAACGAGGGGGGAGACCCAGTACTTC. It codes for CASSLTRGETQYF. The full variable domain, in which reference TRBV7-7 and TRBJ2-5 provide the parts outside the CDR3, is GAGVSQSPRYKVTKRGQDVTLRCDPISSHATLYWYQQALGQGPEFLTYFNYEAQPDKSGLPSDRFSAERPEGSISTLTIQRTEQRDSAMYRCASSLTRGETQYFGPGTRLLVL.